This T cell receptor beta chain was sequenced during a study of shared clonotypes between healthy human individuals. The wider study: Donors consisted of two women and three men between 18 and 49.

This clone was observed a single time. TCRdb's copy holds only in-frame clones and misses some; the assay was immunoSEQ multiplex PCR. The table records 2 million to 3 million clones, approximately 93% of them present only once. With 3 bases removed from V and 6 bases from J, the gap between germline ends came to 24 bases. The CDR3 runs to 18 residues. The germline V gene has CDR1 SGHAT and CDR2 FQNNGV. J is TRBJ2-1 and V is TRBV11-2; D may match TRBD1 or TRBD2 (5 bases each). The origin of this receptor is a man aged 18 to 30 in good health. Some clones in this sample may be carry-over from other donors' samples. Material: naive CD4+ T cells from PBMCs. Subset given: CD45RA+ positively selected. CDR3 in DNA: TGTGCCAGCAGCTTCGGATCCGAGGGACCGCTGATTTCCAATGAGCAGTTCTTC. This gives the protein CASSFGSEGPLISNEQFF.